Described below is a single T cell receptor (beta chain) sequence and its context. This clone was recorded once. This receptor's antigen is unknown. No base-level quality is on record; no much larger clone is a single base apart. In total, approximately 610 healthy bone marrow donors made up the cohort. At the time of sampling, all cohort members were nominally healthy, though unrecorded immune exposures were likely present. The donor tested CMV seronegative, placing the donor among the 300 to 400 seronegative members of the cohort. A peripheral blood sample was collected from each donor, and TCR beta sequencing was performed on peripheral blood mononuclear cells. The Qiagen DNeasy Blood Extraction Kit was used to extract genomic DNA from the blood cell samples. The library was built by means of the immunoSEQ multiplex PCR assay. For the multiplex PCR, a mixture combining 60 forward primers for TCR Vbeta segments and 13 reverse primers for TCR Jbeta segments was used. Amplification of the CDR3 region of rearranged TCR beta genes was performed with a multiplex PCR assay on genomic DNA. On the Illumina HiSeq System, the amplified TCR beta libraries were sequenced as 87-base-pair reads. In the source study's methods: A later analysis tallied 75 million to 95 million unique TCR beta chains across the 666 repertoires, and about 12 million of those chains were shared by two or more donors. A nearest-neighbor algorithm error-corrected the raw reads and collapsed the reads into unique sequences, merging closely related sequences to remove PCR and sequencing errors. V, D and J gene segments were assigned by aligning CDR3 sequences to IMGT reference sequences. For a sequence to be retained, a match of at least six nucleotides was required to both a V gene segment and a J gene segment. Rearrangements were classified as productive when the CDR3 lacked stop codons and remained in frame with V and J, and all other rearrangements were classified as non-productive. CDR3 was defined by IMGT convention, running from the second conserved V-encoded cysteine to the conserved J-encoded phenylalanine. Sequences without an unambiguous match to a single V gene segment were excluded from the earlier analysis of 587 of the donors. An earlier analysis of fewer than 750 of the donors classified V segments as functional when productive rearrangements were above 56.7% and as segregating when the standard deviation between donors was above 5%. A statistical classification framework was built for diagnosing cytomegalovirus status from the catalog of TCR beta chain sequences. V and J gene assignment, in a later analysis, came from comparing TCR nucleotide sequences with IMGT/GENE-DB human TR gene sequences. Using the TCRdist pipeline, a later analysis assigned CDR3 sequences along with most-parsimonious VDJ recombination scenarios. In a later analysis, each TCR beta chain was defined by its CDR3 amino acid sequence together with its V-gene family, and reads lacking a unique V-gene family were excluded. As a way to deal with suspected cross-contamination and a sequencing artifact, a later analysis dropped under 600 nucleotide sequences that were highly shared and had low generation probability. For each public chain, a later analysis derived a clonal expansion index from normalized ranks of inferred template counts within each repertoire. A later analysis computed generation probabilities with a VDJ recombination model fitted to out-of-frame rearrangements, and checked the results against IGoR. In a later analysis, TCR-TCR, TCR-HLA and TCR-CMV co-occurrence was scored with hypergeometric tests, and a repertoire-size bias correction was applied to TCR pairs. A later analysis estimated false discovery rates by permuting HLA or CMV assignments 20 times. In a later analysis, co-occurring TCRs were grouped using DBSCAN, and TCRdist sequence similarity was added for clustering within HLA-allele-positive subsets. Co-occurrence clustering excluded repertoires with fewer than 30,000 or more than 120,000 public chains, plus five with anomalous nucleotide sharing. The source is immuneACCESS, and TCRdb retained only in-frame sequences with V and J called. Part of the clones is not carried over; for the studies checked, unresolved V genes explain less than half of this, and the remainder is unexplained. Clone size and V and J calls were adopted from that table, with D and trimming inferred from the DNA. The sample table holds 140,000 or so clones, of which 75% to 80% were seen once. 1.7% of the sample lies in the top ten.

This entry is derived from a study of cytomegalovirus exposure and HLA in healthy donors (TCRdb year 2017). About the study as a whole: An earlier analysis of approximately 640 of the donors reported 250 to 350 Gb of sequence data and 120 million or so unique TCR beta sequences from about 179 million T cells. An early release that covered more than 550 HLA-typed donors contained about 300 gigabases of sequencing data and tens of millions of unique TCR sequences. Among the roughly 400 genotyped donors, roughly 80% belonged to the genetic ancestry cluster associated with self-reported Caucasian donors. The study aimed to test whether signatures of past pathogen exposure could be identified by cataloging public T cell receptors. The T cell repertoires of several hundred subjects were profiled by immunosequencing and related to cytomegalovirus serostatus. Besides the first cohort of some 670 subjects, a separate validation cohort made up of 90 to 150 different subjects was used. To predict cytomegalovirus infection status, the study combined high-throughput TCR immunosequencing, statistical association of individual TCRs with disease status, and machine learning. A later analysis re-examined previously published TCR beta repertoires from roughly 720 donors and added high-resolution HLA genotyping to investigate patterns of TCR occurrence. In the later analysis, no new phenotypic data were used to find candidate immune exposures; instead, reliance was placed on TCR beta sequences and their occurrence across donors. An earlier analysis of more than 450 of the donors used high-throughput TCR beta sequencing to judge whether each TCR beta V gene segment behaved as functional or pseudogenic. Donor age, sex, ethnicity and CMV serostatus were collected together with the repertoire data. A later genetic analysis used genome-wide SNP genotypes for about 60% of the roughly 700 donors, treating that subset as a discovery cohort. All discovery cohort repertoires had been generated using a single sequencing platform. HLA typing covered class I and class II loci at four-digit resolution. The number of donors typed differed by locus, with roughly 620-640 for A, B, C, DRB1 and DQB1, roughly 550 for DQA1, approximately 580 for DPA1, and about 450 for DPB1. A handful of DR-DQ haplotypes were handled as single units for association and clustering because linkage in the cohort was strong. Among 300 to 450 genotyped donors of the cohort, an average of about 240,000 unique TCR beta nucleotide sequences were sequenced per donor, around a sixth of them non-productive. The paper as a whole reports these results and caveats: In a later genetic analysis, fewer N-insertions in productive TCRs were reported among donors in an Asian-associated ancestry cluster than the 666-donor mean. According to the authors, the approach could potentially be generalized to other disease states and immunological phenotypes. An association between a missense DCLRE1C variant and V-gene and J-gene trimming of TCR beta chains was found in a later genetic analysis and replicated in an independent cohort. HLA typing was unavailable for some donors at each locus, so association tests used only the typed subset. A later analysis found that TCR association rates varied across HLA loci, with DRB1 alleles showing the most associated TCRs and HLA-C alleles the fewest. An earlier analysis of approximately 600 of the donors showed that most TCR beta V segments appeared in productive rearrangements either about 90% or about 30% of the time, which broadly matched IMGT annotations. Roughly uniform sequencing depth across donors was assumed in presence/absence analyses, although this assumption may not hold. The 87-base-pair reads could not distinguish some IMGT-functional V segments, including TRBV6-2 and TRBV6-3, so those segments were excluded. A later analysis reported that several top co-occurrence clusters appeared linked to parvovirus B19, influenza, CMV and Epstein-Barr virus. Specific HLA alleles were associated with 15,000 to 20,000 TCR beta sequences at a false discovery rate of 0.05 in a later analysis. The only immune exposure information available for the cohort was CMV serostatus. Compared with equally common non-associated chains, HLA-associated TCR beta chains in a later analysis were more clonally expanded and had lower generation probabilities. According to a later analysis, most CMV-associated TCR beta chains appeared to be HLA-restricted, and the HLA associations seemed to be driven largely by CMV exposure. Correlated functional status among segregating V segments might be attributable to linkage disequilibrium, but an unknown experimental factor could not be ruled out. A cluster of highly shared sequence variants was judged likely to be a technical artifact of the sequencing pipeline. Most TCR sequences were observed very rarely across donors, whereas some public TCRs were present in many individuals. This cohort had only TCR beta chains sequenced, and the lack of alpha or paired-chain data limited which features could be detected. Three of the identified cytomegalovirus-associated TCR beta chains were confirmed in vitro to be specific for cytomegalovirus antigens. Seventeen rarely observed V segments, including chromosome 9 orphons, were excluded from the earlier analysis of about 610 of the donors because counts were too low. Strong co-occurrence of HLA alleles, especially DR and DQ, made assigning TCR associations to individual alleles difficult. A further reported finding was that TCR beta sequences accurately predicted the HLA-A and HLA-B alleles for most subjects in the first cohort. The classifier was reported to diagnose cytomegalovirus status with high specificity and sensitivity in both the original cohort and the validation cohort. The study gave a list of more than 150 TCR beta chains associated with cytomegalovirus.

The CDR1 and CDR2 encoded by the germline V gene are SGHRS and YFSETQ. Measured from the cysteine to the phenylalanine, the CDR3 is 16 residues long. Only the CDR3 portion is preserved as DNA: 48 bases, with reading frame beginning at the first base. Trimming takes 4 bases from V and 0 bases from J, and the germline ends sit 15 bases apart. The specimen was PBMCs. This TCR came from a woman in her 30s in good health and CMV-seronegative. Rearrangement joined TRBV5-1 to TRBJ2-3, and possibly TRBD2, on 6 matching bases. The CDR3 sequence is CASSPGGGVSTDTQYF. The nucleotides read TGCGCCAGCAGCCCCGGTGGAGGGGTTAGCACAGATACGCAGTATTTT.